The 4 T cell receptor beta chains below all came from one sample that was sequenced in a study of cytomegalovirus exposure and HLA in healthy donors. The PCR ran on 60 Vbeta and 13 Jbeta primers. Method: immunoSEQ multiplex PCR; TCRdb's copy keeps in-frame clones and lacks some. The table includes roughly 250,000 clones, roughly 80% detected once. The sample was PBMCs. The receptors come from a girl aged 2-9 years in good health and CMV-seronegative.

The gene calls are TRBV18 and TRBJ2-7; no reliable D call. The V and J ends lost 3 bases and 2 bases respectively, with 8 bases between them. CDR1 is KGHSH and CDR2 is LQKENI in the germline V gene. This CDR3 is 13 amino acids long. The CDR3 DNA is TGTGCCAGCTCACCCGACTCCACCTACGAGCAGTACTTC. The encoded protein is CASSPDSTYEQYF. Combining the CDR3 with reference TRBV18 and TRBJ2-7 gives the whole variable domain NAGVMQNPRHLVRRRGQEARLRCSPMKGHSHVYWYRQLPEEGLKFMVYLQKENIIDESGMPKERFSAEFPKEGPSILRIQQVVRGDSAAYFCASSPDSTYEQYFGPGTRLTVT.

The chain carries TRBV30 and TRBJ2-1, with TRBD2 as a possible D gene (6 bases). V lost 5 bases and J lost 10, with 9 bases in between. Germline V CDR1 and CDR2: GTSNPN, SVGIG (reference sequence). This CDR3 is built from 10 residues. The CDR3 DNA is TGTGCCTGGTGGGCGGGGGAGCAGTTCTTC. Translating it yields CAWWAGEQFF.

This sequence joins TRBV30 and TRBJ2-1; D is possibly TRBD2 (5 bases). The length of the CDR3 is 12 residues. Germline values: CDR1 GTSNPN, CDR2 SVGIG (reference sequence). The V end lost 6 bases, the J end lost 8 bases, and 14 bases lay between the germline ends. The CDR3 DNA is TGTGCCTGTACTAGTTTCAACGATGAGCAGTTCTTC. Protein: CACTSFNDEQFF.

The CDR3 DNA sequence: TGTGCCAGCAGTTTTTCCCGCGGAGAGCAGTACTTC. Translation: CASSFSRGEQYF. The chain combines TRBV28 with TRBJ2-7; no definite D call. Germline lookup yields CDR1 MDHEN and CDR2 SYDVKM. The ends were cut back, 3 bases at V and 7 bases at J, with 10 bases in the middle. This CDR3 comprises 12 residues.